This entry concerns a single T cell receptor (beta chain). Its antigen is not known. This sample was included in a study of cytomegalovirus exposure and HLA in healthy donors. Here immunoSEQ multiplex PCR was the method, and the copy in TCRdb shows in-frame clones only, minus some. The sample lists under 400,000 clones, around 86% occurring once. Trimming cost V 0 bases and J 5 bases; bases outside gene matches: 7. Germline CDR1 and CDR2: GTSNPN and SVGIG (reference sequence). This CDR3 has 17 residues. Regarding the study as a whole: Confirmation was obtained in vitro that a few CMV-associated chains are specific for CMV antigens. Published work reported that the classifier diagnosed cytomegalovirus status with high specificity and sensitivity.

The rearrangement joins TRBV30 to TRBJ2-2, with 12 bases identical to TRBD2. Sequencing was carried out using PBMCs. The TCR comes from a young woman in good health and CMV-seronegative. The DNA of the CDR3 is TGTGCCTGGAGTGTACTCAAGACTAGCGGGAGAACCGGGGAGCTGTTTTTT. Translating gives CAWSVLKTSGRTGELFF.